Shown below are 14 T cell receptor beta chains from a single sample sequenced in a study of regulatory T cells in long-lasting Graves disease. Combining iRepertoire HTBI primers with Arm-PCR of CDR3 regions, the authors built TCR beta libraries. TCRdb ran MiXCR on the multiplex PCR reads and lists one entry per CDR3 protein. This sample has roughly 400,000 distinct CDR3 sequences, with about a sixth found just once. As to time point: newly diagnosed GD, antithyroid drugs for less than 3 months. Construction of the TCR library relied on RNA isolated from PBMCs. The same sample was also studied in work on T cells in Graves' hyperthyroidism and ophthalmopathy.

The sequences come from peripheral blood mononuclear cells (PBMCs), collected at new diagnosis, from a patient treated with antithyroid drugs. The source of these receptors is a woman under 30 with Graves disease.

The chain employs TRBV14 and TRBJ2-7, with 10 bases lining up with TRBD2. V lost 1 base and J lost 4; bases outside the gene matches: 7. This CDR3 spans 16 amino acids. Germline V gives CDR1 SGHDN, CDR2 FVKESK. The CDR3 DNA reads TGTGCCAGCAGCCAAGCCCTAGCGGGAGTTTTGTACGAGCAGTACTTC. It specifies CASSQALAGVLYEQYF.

This chain uses TRBV27 with TRBJ2-7; D is unresolved. Trimming stripped 4 bases from V and 2 bases from J, with 12 bases between. The CDR3 is made up of 14 amino acids. In germline, CDR1 is MNHEY, CDR2 SMNVEV (reference sequence). As DNA, the CDR3 is TGTGCCAGCAGTTCCACCCTGCCCCCCTACGAGCAGTACTTC. This sequence encodes CASSSTLPPYEQYF.

There are many counts of this clonotype. The chain employs TRBV11-2 and TRBJ2-1, with TRBD2 as a possible D gene (6 bases). CDR3 length: 15 amino acids. Germline CDR1 SGHAT, CDR2 FQNNGV. The ends were cut back, 4 bases at V and 5 bases at J, with 15 bases in the middle. CDR3 residues: CASSSPGLPDNEQFF. In DNA, the CDR3 is TGTGCCAGCAGCTCCCCGGGACTGCCCGACAATGAGCAGTTCTTC.

There are many counts of this clonotype. This chain joins TRBV30 and TRBJ1-1, with D tentatively TRBD1 (5 bases). Trimming stripped 2 bases from V and 5 bases from J, with 12 bases between. The CDR3 runs 13 residues. Germline values: CDR1 GTSNPN, CDR2 SVGIG (reference sequence). This CDR3 reads CAWSPGRWTEAFF. The CDR3 nucleotides read TGTGCCTGGAGTCCAGGGAGGTGGACTGAAGCTTTCTTT.

This clonotype was detected ten times or more. The chain links TRBV13 to TRBJ2-3; 8 bases are a match to TRBD2. CDR3 length: 15 amino acids. Per germline, CDR1 PRHDT and CDR2 FYEKMQ (reference sequence). J lost 6 bases, V lost 5 bases, and 10 bases had no gene match. The CDR3 DNA sequence: TGTGCCAGCAGCCCTCCAGCGGGAGTCGTGGATACGCAGTATTTT. Its translation is CASSPPAGVVDTQYF. The whole variable domain, remainder taken from reference TRBV13 and TRBJ2-3, is AAGVIQSPRHLIKEKRETATLKCYPIPRHDTVYWYQQGPGQDPQFLISFYEKMQSDKGSIPDRFSAQQFSDYHSELNMSSLELGDSALYFCASSPPAGVVDTQYFGPGTRLTVL.

This clonotype came up many times. The V and J genes are TRBV6-5 and TRBJ1-5, with D possibly TRBD1 on 6 matching bases. The CDR3 sequence is 13 residues long. Between the trimmed V and J ends, which lost 1 base and 8 bases, there was a span of 9 bases. The germline CDR1 and CDR2 sequences are MNHEY and SVGAGI. The CDR3 loop reads CASSYLGAEPQHF. As DNA, the CDR3 is TGTGCCAGCAGTTACTTGGGGGCAGAGCCCCAGCATTTT.

This clonotype was seen at least ten times. The chain is built from TRBV20-1 and TRBJ2-5, with D maybe TRBD2 (5 bases). CDR1 and CDR2 (germline): DFQATT, SNEGSKA (reference sequence). V lost 2 bases and J lost 3, with 22 bases in between. The CDR3 consists of 17 residues. DNA for the CDR3: TGCAGTGCTAGACCACTGGCCGGGGTACACGGTAAAGAGACCCAGTACTTC. Protein sequence: CSARPLAGVHGKETQYF.

This clonotype was counted a few times. The V and J genes are TRBV19 and TRBJ2-3, with D unresolved. CDR1 and CDR2 from the germline V gene are LNHDA and SQIVND (reference sequence). With 2 bases removed from V and 6 bases from J, the gap between germline ends came to 9 bases. This CDR3 comprises 13 residues. CDR3 sequence reads: CASSIFSIDTQYF. CDR3 DNA: TGTGCCAGTAGTATATTCTCAATTGATACGCAGTATTTT. Looking up the rest from reference TRBV19 and TRBJ2-3 gives the full variable domain: DGGITQSPKYLFRKEGQNVTLSCEQNLNHDAMYWYRQDPGQGLRLIYYSQIVNDFQKGDIAEGYSVSREKKESFPLTVTSAQKNPTAFYLCASSIFSIDTQYFGPGTRLTVL.

This chain links TRBV5-1 with TRBJ1-5; D unclear. Trimming took 0 bases from V and 5 from J, leaving 9 bases between them. This CDR3 has 14 residues. From germline, CDR1 is SGHRS and CDR2 YFSETQ. CDR3 residues: CASSLESGDQPQHF. The CDR3 DNA sequence: TGCGCCAGCAGCTTGGAGTCTGGGGATCAGCCCCAGCATTTT.

On this clonotype itself: An end of the junction does not agree with germline; a read error may underlie this. This rearrangement joins TRBV29-1 to TRBJ1-1; the D is unclear. There are 9 residues in the CDR3. Germline CDR1 reads SQVTM; CDR2 reads ANQGSEA. Here the CDR3 reads CSVAGGREF. In nucleotides, the CDR3 is TGCAGCGTTGCAGGTGGACGGGAGTTT.

Details on this clonotype: A much larger clonotype is one base distant, so this may be a read error. The chain recombines TRBV28 with TRBJ2-1, with 8 bases aligning to TRBD2. V shed 7 bases, J shed 10 bases, and the junction held 21 bases outside the gene matches. There are 17 residues in the CDR3. CDR1 is MDHEN, CDR2 SYDVKM, per germline. CDR3 loop: CASIPHGGAGGSYEQFF. Here the CDR3 DNA reads TGTGCCAGCATCCCACACGGGGGGGCTGGGGGTTCCTACGAGCAGTTCTTC.

This clonotype showed up many times. The genes are TRBV30 and TRBJ1-1; 8 bases agree with TRBD1. The junction had 8 bases not matched to a gene; V was cut back by 5 bases and J by 3 bases. CDR1 GTSNPN and CDR2 SVGIG come from the germline V gene (reference sequence). The CDR3 sequence is 14 residues long. The chain's CDR3 is CAWRSGQGYTEAFF. CDR3 bases: TGTGCCTGGCGTTCCGGACAGGGCTACACTGAAGCTTTCTTT.

This clonotype was detected ten times or more. The chain employs TRBV6-2 or TRBV6-3 and TRBJ1-2; D ambiguous. CDR3 length: 15 amino acids. V dropped 4 bases and J dropped 3 bases, with 15 bases sitting between them. Germline V gene lookup returns CDR1 MNHEY and CDR2 SVGEGT. CDR3 amino acids: CASSSPGSVHYGYTF. The CDR3 DNA reads TGTGCCAGCAGTTCTCCGGGATCGGTTCACTATGGCTACACCTTC.

This clonotype was detected only a few times. The chain recombines TRBV5-1 with TRBJ2-3; 9 bases match TRBD2. This CDR3 contains 16 residues. CDR1 and CDR2 (germline): SGHRS, YFSETQ. V shed 0 bases and J 6 bases; nucleotides not matched to a gene: 8. The chain's CDR3 is CASSLEIAGVSDTQYF. For the CDR3, the DNA is TGCGCCAGCAGCTTGGAAATAGCGGGAGTATCGGATACGCAGTATTTT.